These T cell receptor beta chains were read from a single sample in a study of blood T cell repertoires in COVID-19. The protocol was immunoSEQ multiplex PCR, while the TCRdb copy is restricted to in-frame clones and leaves out a portion. The table lists 86,000 or so clones, roughly 91% of them singletons. Sample: peripheral blood. Receptors originate from a woman aged 45-59 years in a cohort sampled during active COVID-19. Each CDR3 is given with its conserved first and last residue. The D gene is left open where the match is weak. Clone size, where shown, is once, few, many, or a class for clones that have expanded.

clone_size,j_call,d_call,v_call,cdr3_nt,cdr3_aa
NA,TRBJ2-1,TRBD2,TRBV11-3,TGTGCCAGCAGCTTAAATAGCGGGAGGAATGAGCAGTTCTTC,CASSLNSGRNEQFF
NA,TRBJ1-1,TRBD1,TRBV2,TGTGCCAGCGCCTCTACAGGGGGGGGCACTGAAGCTTTCTTT,CASASTGGGTEAFF
NA,TRBJ2-2,TRBD2,TRBV27,TGTGCCACAAGCGTTTGGCGGGGGGACACCGGGGAGCTGTTTTTT,CATSVWRGDTGELFF
NA,TRBJ2-7,TRBD1,TRBV5-1,TGCGCCAGCAGCTTGGGACAGGGTGGGGACGAGCAGTACTTC,CASSLGQGGDEQYF
NA,TRBJ1-2,TRBD1,TRBV3-1/TRBV3-2,TGTGCCAGCAGCCAACGGGGACAGGGTGGCTATGGCTACACCTTC,CASSQRGQGGYGYTF
NA,TRBJ2-5,NA,TRBV3-1/TRBV3-2,TGTGCCAGCAGTTTGAGTGGTACCGAAGAGACCCAGTACTTC,CASSLSGTEETQYF
NA,TRBJ2-1,NA,TRBV7-2,TGTGCCAGCAGCTTCGGAGGTAGGAATGAGCAGTTCTTC,CASSFGGRNEQFF
few,TRBJ2-1,NA,TRBV7-9,TGTGCCAGCAGCCCGGAGACTGAGCAGTTCTTC,CASSPETEQFF
NA,TRBJ1-4,NA,TRBV5-1,TGCGCCAGCAGCTGGGGTGTAGGGAGGAATGAAAAACTGTTTTTT,CASSWGVGRNEKLFF
NA,TRBJ1-1,NA,TRBV5-1,TGCGCCAGCAGCGCAGGGTCCCCCACTGAAGCTTTCTTT,CASSAGSPTEAFF
NA,TRBJ2-3,TRBD2,TRBV5-1,TGCGCCAGCACCAGACGGGGACTAGCGGGGGGTACGCAGTATTTT,CASTRRGLAGGTQYF
NA,TRBJ2-7,TRBD2,TRBV18,TGTGCCAGCTCACCCCGAGTAGCGGGGTTCTCCTACGAGCAGTACTTC,CASSPRVAGFSYEQYF
NA,TRBJ2-3,NA,TRBV5-1,TGCGCCAGCAGCCCGTCCCGACAGAGCGCAGATACGCAGTATTTT,CASSPSRQSADTQYF
NA,TRBJ2-5,NA,TRBV7-3,TGTGCCAGCAGCTTAGGAGGGGGCGTACCGGAGACCCAGTACTTC,CASSLGGGVPETQYF
NA,TRBJ2-1,TRBD2,TRBV2,TGTGCCAGCAGTGGGCGGGGGACTGAGCAGTTCTTC,CASSGRGTEQFF
NA,TRBJ1-2,NA,TRBV11-2,TGTGCCAGCAGCCCGGTCGAGATTTTTGGCTACACCTTC,CASSPVEIFGYTF
NA,TRBJ2-7,TRBD2,TRBV7-2,TGTGCCAGCAGCTTAGCCCTCTCCACTGTCCTAGCGGGAGTTTCTCGAACCTACGAGCAGTACTTC,CASSLALSTVLAGVSRTYEQYF
once,TRBJ1-5,NA,TRBV27,TGTGCCAGCGCACACTATAGCAATCAGCCCCAGCATTTT,CASAHYSNQPQHF
NA,TRBJ1-5,NA,TRBV6-5,TGTGCCAGCAGCGCGCGGGGCCACAATCAGCCCCAGCATTTT,CASSARGHNQPQHF
NA,TRBJ2-7,TRBD1,TRBV19,TGTGCCAGTAGTAGCCTGGGACAGCCCCAGTACGAGCAGTACTTC,CASSSLGQPQYEQYF
once,TRBJ2-7,NA,TRBV19,TGTGCCAGTAGGGCGACAGGACGCGAGCAGTACTTC,CASRATGREQYF
NA,TRBJ1-4,NA,TRBV29-1,TGCAGCGTTGAAGATCGGGGACAAGGAAAACTGTTTTTT,CSVEDRGQGKLFF
NA,TRBJ2-3,TRBD2,TRBV4-1,TGCGCCAGCAGGACGGGAGGGATAGATACGCAGTATTTT,CASRTGGIDTQYF
NA,TRBJ2-5,TRBD1,TRBV13,TGTGCCAGCAGCCCGAACCTGAGGGACAGGGGAGACCAAGAGACCCAGTACTTC,CASSPNLRDRGDQETQYF
NA,TRBJ2-5,NA,TRBV5-1,TGCGCCAGCAGCACAACGCCAGGGTTTGCCCAAGAGACCCAGTACTTC,CASSTTPGFAQETQYF
NA,TRBJ1-5,NA,TRBV12-5,TGTGCTAGTGGTCAATTGGGTTATTCAGGGGCTCGACCCCAGCATTTT,CASGQLGYSGARPQHF
NA,TRBJ1-1,NA,TRBV10-3,TGTGCCATCAGTGAAGAAGGGGGGAACACTGAAGCTTTCTTT,CAISEEGGNTEAFF
NA,TRBJ1-4,TRBD1,TRBV7-6,TGTGCCAGCAGCCGATTGACAGGGAATGAAAAACTGTTTTTT,CASSRLTGNEKLFF
NA,TRBJ2-7,NA,TRBV5-1,TGCGCCAGCAGGTCGTCAGGACCTCCAGGGGAGCAGTACTTC,CASRSSGPPGEQYF
NA,TRBJ2-5,TRBD1,TRBV5-4,TGTGCCAGCAGCTTGGCGACAGGGGCCTTTAGGCAAGAGACCCAGTACTTC,CASSLATGAFRQETQYF
NA,TRBJ1-1,NA,TRBV2,TGTGCCAGCAGCTCCCAGACCTACCGGAGGACTGAAGCTTTCTTT,CASSSQTYRRTEAFF
once,TRBJ2-3,TRBD1,TRBV10-3,TGTGCCATCAGTGTACCACCGGGACAGAGCACAGATACGCAGTATTTT,CAISVPPGQSTDTQYF
NA,TRBJ2-1,TRBD2,TRBV5-4,TGTGCCAGCAGCCTAAGACTAGCGGGGACGGATGAGCAGTTCTTC,CASSLRLAGTDEQFF
few,TRBJ2-3,TRBD1,TRBV29-1,TGCAGCATATTCCCGGGACAGGGGATGGATACGCAGTATTTT,CSIFPGQGMDTQYF
NA,TRBJ2-7,NA,TRBV1,TGCACCAGCAGCCAAGCTGGGACTAGCGGGTTCGTGTACGAGCAGTACTTC,CTSSQAGTSGFVYEQYF
NA,TRBJ2-7,NA,TRBV6-2/TRBV6-3,TGTGCCAGCAGCCGCCCCGGACACCGTGAGGAGCAGTACTTC,CASSRPGHREEQYF
NA,TRBJ1-5,NA,TRBV2,TGTGCCAGCAGGGCAGGAGGGGCTCAGCCCCAGCATTTT,CASRAGGAQPQHF
NA,TRBJ2-7,NA,TRBV21-1,TGTGCCAGCAGCTCTCCCCCCTACGAGCAGTACTTC,CASSSPPYEQYF
NA,TRBJ1-2,TRBD1,TRBV18,TGTGCCAGCTCACCTTTGGGACAGGGGGAATTATATGGCTACACCTTC,CASSPLGQGELYGYTF
NA,TRBJ2-5,NA,TRBV18,TGTGCCAGCTCACCAGGCACACAAGAGACCCAGTACTTC,CASSPGTQETQYF
NA,TRBJ1-2,NA,TRBV6-1,TGTGCCAGCAGTGATTGGGGCTTGGTTGGCTACACCTTC,CASSDWGLVGYTF
NA,TRBJ2-1,TRBD2,TRBV7-2,TGTGCCAGCAGCTTTACTAGCGGGAGGTGGGATGAGCAGTTCTTC,CASSFTSGRWDEQFF
NA,TRBJ2-7,TRBD1,TRBV5-5,TGTGCCAGCAGCCTACGGGACAGGGCTTTCGAGCAGTACTTC,CASSLRDRAFEQYF
NA,TRBJ2-7,TRBD1,TRBV6-2/TRBV6-3,TGTGCCAGCAGTTCCATACCCGGACAGGGCAAGCACGAGCAGTACTTC,CASSSIPGQGKHEQYF
NA,TRBJ2-1,NA,TRBV6-2/TRBV6-3,TGTGCCAGCAGCCTCGTAGAAGTTAGAAATGAGCAGTTCTTC,CASSLVEVRNEQFF
once,TRBJ1-4,TRBD1,TRBV6-5,TGTGCCTCCCAACCCAGGGGGGCTAATGAAAAACTGTTTTTT,CASQPRGANEKLFF
once,TRBJ1-5,NA,TRBV5-1,TGCGCCAGCAGCTTGGCCCCGGCAGGGCTGGGTCAGCCCCAGCATTTT,CASSLAPAGLGQPQHF
NA,TRBJ1-2,NA,TRBV6-5,TGTGCCAGCGGGGGGAGCTATGGCTACACCTTC,CASGGSYGYTF
NA,TRBJ2-4,TRBD2,TRBV3-1/TRBV3-2,TGTGCCAGCAGCCGAGGGACTAGCGGGGGTGTAGCCAAAAACATTCAGTACTTC,CASSRGTSGGVAKNIQYF
NA,TRBJ2-2,TRBD1,TRBV28,TGTGCCAGCAGTTGGGGACAGCCGGGTGCCGGGGAGCTGTTTTTT,CASSWGQPGAGELFF
NA,TRBJ2-6,NA,TRBV27,TGTGCCAGCAGTTTAGGGGCGACAGGAGCAGGGGCCAACGTCCTGACTTTC,CASSLGATGAGANVLTF
once,TRBJ2-7,TRBD2,TRBV27,TGTGCCAGCAGTTTATCCCTAGCGGGGGGGCTCGACGAGCAGTACTTC,CASSLSLAGGLDEQYF
NA,TRBJ2-5,TRBD1,TRBV5-1,TGCGCCAGCAGCTTGGGTGGACAGGGGTCAGAGACCCAGTACTTC,CASSLGGQGSETQYF
NA,TRBJ1-1,NA,TRBV5-1,TGCGCCAGCAGCTTCAAGGGGGACACTGAAGCTTTCTTT,CASSFKGDTEAFF
NA,TRBJ1-5,NA,TRBV19,TGTGCCAGTAGTATTGGAGGCAGCAGAAGCAATCAGCCCCAGCATTTT,CASSIGGSRSNQPQHF
NA,TRBJ2-1,NA,TRBV7-9,TGTGCCAGCAGCCTAACCGGGACACCCTACAATGAGCAGTTCTTC,CASSLTGTPYNEQFF
NA,TRBJ2-1,TRBD2,TRBV5-4,TGTGCCAGCAGCTTGATGCGGGGGGGCCTCTACAATGAGCAGTTCTTC,CASSLMRGGLYNEQFF
NA,TRBJ2-2,TRBD2,TRBV11-2,TGTGCCAGCAGCAGACTAGCGGGAGGGCCTAACACCGGGGAGCTGTTTTTT,CASSRLAGGPNTGELFF
few,TRBJ2-7,TRBD2,TRBV5-1,TGCGCCAGCAGGGTGGCTAGCGGAATCTCCTACGAGCAGTACTTC,CASRVASGISYEQYF
NA,TRBJ1-2,NA,TRBV6-6,TGTGCCAGCAGTTACTCATCGGGGTTTGAGGGCTACACCTTC,CASSYSSGFEGYTF